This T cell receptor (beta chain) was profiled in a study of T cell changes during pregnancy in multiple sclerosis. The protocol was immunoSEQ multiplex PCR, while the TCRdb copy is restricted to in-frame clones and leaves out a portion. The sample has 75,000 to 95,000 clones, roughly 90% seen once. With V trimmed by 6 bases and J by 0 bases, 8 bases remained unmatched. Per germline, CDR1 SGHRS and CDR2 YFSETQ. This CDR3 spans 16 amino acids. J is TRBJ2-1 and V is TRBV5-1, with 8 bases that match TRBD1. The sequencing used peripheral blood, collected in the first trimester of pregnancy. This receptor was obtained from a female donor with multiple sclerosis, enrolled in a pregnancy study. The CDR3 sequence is CASNPGQGLSYNEQFF. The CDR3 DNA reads TGCGCCAGCAACCCCGGACAGGGTCTCTCCTACAATGAGCAGTTCTTC.